The next 16 T cell receptor beta chains were all read from a single sample in a study of blood T cells in healthy people across ages. The use of a sample-barcoded 5' primer and a J-beta primer mix characterized a second PCR of roughly 6 to 11 cycles. TCRdb called the 5' RACE reads again in MiXCR, with one record for every CDR3 protein. The sample includes about 640,000 distinct CDR3 sequences, roughly three fifths of them seen just once. Sequencing was performed on blood. The origin of the receptors is a man in his 60s in good health.

The chain recombines TRBV29-1 with TRBJ2-5, with 11 positions matching TRBD1. J was trimmed by 5 bases and V by 7 bases; bases with no gene match: 12. Germline V gene data show CDR1 as SQVTM and CDR2 as ANQGSEA. The CDR3 is 15 residues long. CDR3 DNA: TGCAGCGAACCTCGCGGGACAGGGGGGAGGGAGACCCAGTACTTC. It yields the protein CSEPRGTGGRETQYF. The complete variable domain, with remaining parts taken from reference TRBV29-1 and TRBJ2-5, reads SAVISQKPSRDICQRGTSLTIQCQVDSQVTMMFWYRQQPGQSLTLIATANQGSEATYESGFVIDKFPISRPNLTFSTLTVSNMSPEDSSIYLCSEPRGTGGRETQYFGPGTRLLVL.

The chain recombines TRBV14 with TRBJ1-1, with D possibly TRBD1 on 5 matching bases. V dropped 0 bases and J dropped 0 bases, with 8 bases sitting between them. CDR1 and CDR2 from the germline V gene are SGHDN and FVKESK. The CDR3 extends over 15 amino acids. CDR3 residues: CASSQEGALNTEAFF. CDR3 sequence (DNA): TGTGCCAGCAGCCAAGAAGGGGCCCTGAACACTGAAGCTTTCTTT.

This rearrangement joins TRBV9 to TRBJ2-1, with 9 bases identical to TRBD1. The CDR3 is 15 amino acids. The germline V gene encodes CDR1 SGDLS and CDR2 YYNGEE. Trimming at V came to 2 bases and at J to 8 bases, leaving 8 bases not matched to a gene. CDR3 residues: CASSVLTGGIDEQFF. In nucleotides, the CDR3 is TGTGCCAGCAGCGTCCTGACAGGGGGAATCGATGAGCAGTTCTTC.

The J gene is TRBJ2-1, the V gene TRBV25-1; a possible D gene is TRBD1 (6 bases). This CDR3 spans 14 amino acids. Per the germline V gene, CDR1 is MGHDK and CDR2 is SYGVNS. The ends were cut back, 6 bases at V and 0 bases at J, with 9 bases in the middle. CDR3 in DNA: TGTGCCAGCAGGGACAGTCTCTCCTACAATGAGCAGTTCTTC. This codes for CASRDSLSYNEQFF.

This clonotype was seen only a few times. V gene TRBV18 combines with J gene TRBJ1-2; a weak D match, TRBD1 (5 bases). The V gene's germline CDR1 is KGHSH and CDR2 LQKENI. The CDR3 consists of 13 residues. Trimming left V 8 bases short and J 4 bases short, with 14 bases between. This CDR3 reads CASRGGVGYGYTF. CDR3 coding DNA: TGTGCCAGCCGGGGGGGAGTCGGCTATGGCTACACCTTC.

The sample holds a few counts of this clonotype. V usage is TRBV20-1 and J usage is TRBJ2-7, with a tentative D call TRBD1 (7 bases). This CDR3 has 14 residues. Germline CDR1 reads DFQATT; CDR2 reads SNEGSKA (reference sequence). V lost 6 bases, J lost 0 bases, and 15 bases lay in between. CDR3 coding DNA: TGCAGTGCCGGGGGACAGTCACCCTCCTACGAGCAGTACTTC. Its translation: CSAGGQSPSYEQYF.

In this sample, this clonotype turned up a few times. The chain has TRBV5-5 and TRBJ2-1; 7 nucleotides line up with TRBD2. The J call is in doubt because the DNA end fits TRBJ2-7 better. The CDR3 loop spans 16 amino acids. The germline CDR1 and CDR2 sequences are SGHKS and YYEKEE (reference sequence). This chain's CDR3 is CASTQLAGAVYNEQYF. The CDR3 bases are TGTGCCAGCACCCAACTGGCGGGAGCGGTGTACAATGAGCAGTACTTC.

The CDR3 nucleotides read TGTGCCAGCAGCTTAGCTCTGGGGACCCAGTACTTC. This codes for CASSLALGTQYF. The chain uses TRBV7-2 and TRBJ2-7; D not certain. The DNA end favors TRBJ2-5, so the J call may be wrong. Germline values: CDR1 SGHTA, CDR2 FQGNSA. The length of the CDR3 is 12 residues.

The chain's CDR3 is CASSKAQNYKLSNYGYTF. The CDR3 DNA sequence: TGTGCCAGCAGCAAAGCACAAAACTATAAACTATCAAACTATGGCTACACCTTC. The V gene is TRBV21-1, the J gene TRBJ1-2. TRBV21-1 is classified as a pseudogene. The CDR3 has 18 residues.

This clonotype was counted only a few times. The chain has TRBV20-1 and TRBJ2-5; possibly TRBD2 for D (6 bases). Trimming stripped 3 bases from V and 2 bases from J, with 16 bases between. Germline CDR1 reads DFQATT; CDR2 reads SNEGSKA (reference sequence). The CDR3 loop spans 15 amino acids. The DNA of the CDR3 is TGCAGTGCTAGTCCCCCCCGGGGGATACAAGAGACCCAGTACTTC. It encodes CSASPPRGIQETQYF.

Only a few counts were recorded for this clonotype. V gene TRBV6-6 combines with J gene TRBJ1-1; D call uncertain. CDR3 length equals 13 residues. V dropped 2 bases and J dropped 1 base, with 5 bases sitting between them. The germline V gene has CDR1 MNHNY and CDR2 SVGAGI (reference sequence). This CDR3 reads CASSYAPNTEAFF. CDR3 DNA sequence: TGTGCCAGCAGTTACGCCCCGAACACTGAAGCTTTCTTT.

This chain uses TRBV7-9 with TRBJ2-3; 8 bases agree with TRBD1. V was pared by 5 bases and J by 4 bases, with 17 bases of the junction left unmatched. Germline-derived CDR1 and CDR2 are SEHNR and FQNEAQ (reference sequence). There are 18 residues in the CDR3. CDR3 in amino acids: CASSHRGQGGGPADTQYF. The CDR3 region has the DNA TGTGCCAGCAGCCACCGAGGACAGGGCGGAGGTCCAGCAGATACGCAGTATTTT.

The chain carries TRBV3-1 and TRBJ2-2; no clear D gene. Germline-derived CDR1 and CDR2 are LGHDT and YNNKEL (reference sequence). Deletions cut 1 base from V and 6 bases from J, with 15 bases between. This CDR3 has 16 amino acids. The CDR3, as DNA: TGTGCCAGCAGCCAAGGGAGCCACCTTTACGCCGGGGAGCTGTTTTTT. Amino acids: CASSQGSHLYAGELFF.

The rearrangement joins TRBV29-1 to TRBJ1-1, with D uncertain. Germline V gives CDR1 SQVTM, CDR2 ANQGSEA. Trimming stripped 7 bases from V and 5 bases from J, with 11 bases between. The CDR3 consists of 11 residues. Here the CDR3 DNA reads TGCAGCGGAACCGGTGGAACTGAAGCTTTCTTT. Its protein is CSGTGGTEAFF.

The chain links TRBV5-1 to TRBJ2-1; 14 bases line up with TRBD2. The germline V gene encodes CDR1 SGHRS and CDR2 YFSETQ. The CDR3 covers 16 residues. Germline trimming cut 4 bases from V and 7 bases from J; bases unmatched to any gene: 7. The chain's CDR3 is CASSPGTSGGLNEQFF. In nucleotides, the CDR3 is TGCGCCAGCAGCCCCGGGACTAGCGGGGGCCTAAATGAGCAGTTCTTC.

The gene calls are TRBV20-1 and TRBJ2-2, with a possible D match to TRBD2 (5 bases). Trimming removed 5 bases at V and 7 bases at J, with 8 bases between. Germline V gene sequence: CDR1 DFQATT, CDR2 SNEGSKA (reference sequence). The CDR3 totals 11 residues. The CDR3 is CSAHGSGELFF. DNA for the CDR3: TGCAGTGCTCATGGGAGCGGGGAGCTGTTTTTT.